Following are 3 T cell receptor beta chains from one sample sequenced in a study of long-term antiretroviral therapy in people with HIV. It was version v3.0 of the immunoSEQ assay that was run at survey level. Measured with immunoSEQ multiplex PCR; TCRdb has only the in-frame clones, and not every one. This repertoire shows some 25,000 clones, 70% to 90% found once; its top ten account for more than 15%. Specimen: unsorted PBMCs, collected 1.2 years after starting antiretroviral therapy. The receptors derive from a man in his fifties or sixties with HIV.

The genes are TRBV4-3 and TRBJ1-1, with unresolved D. CDR1 and CDR2 (germline): LGHNA, YSLEER. This CDR3 has 13 residues. Trimming took off 0 bases at V and 7 bases at J, with 9 bases between the two ends. The DNA for the CDR3 is TGCGCCAGCAGCCAAGATCGAGGGTATGAAGCTTTCTTT. Its translation: CASSQDRGYEAFF.

This chain joins TRBV29-1 and TRBJ1-1; D not resolved. V lost 8 bases, J lost 3 bases, and 16 bases lay in between. Germline V gene sequence: CDR1 SQVTM, CDR2 ANQGSEA. The CDR3 contains 13 residues. CDR3 bases: TGCAGCTTCACCTCGGTTTTGGACACTGAAGCTTTCTTT. This codes for CSFTSVLDTEAFF.

This chain joins TRBV7-9 and TRBJ1-1; TRBD1 might be the D (5 bases). The V and J ends lost 4 bases and 5 bases respectively, with 11 bases between them. The CDR3 consists of 13 residues. CDR1 and CDR2 from the germline V gene are SEHNR and FQNEAQ (reference sequence). The CDR3 here is CASSSHGGTEAFF. CDR3 in DNA: TGTGCCAGCAGCTCTCACGGGGGAACTGAAGCTTTCTTT.